This TCR beta chain was recovered during a study of siplizumab effects on memory and regulatory T cells. Study-level findings and limits: Proliferating siplizumab-cultured Tregs lacked confirmed suppressive function.

On this clone: Its target is unknown.

Clones were read by immunoSEQ multiplex PCR, and TCRdb kept only the in-frame ones, dropping some. This table has some 46,000 clones, roughly 93% appearing once. The CDR3 is made up of 13 amino acids. Trimming removed 1 base from V and 5 bases from J, with 6 bases in between. The V gene's germline CDR1 is MGHRA and CDR2 YSYEKL. The chain uses TRBV4-1 and TRBJ2-1; D remains ambiguous. Sequencing used CD8+ T cells sorted from blood. The receptor was isolated from a human donor in good health. The CDR3 region is CASSQGRDNEQFF. The CDR3 DNA reads as TGCGCCAGCAGCCAAGGCAGAGACAATGAGCAGTTCTTC.